This TCR beta chain was documented in a study of T cell responses to AZD1222 COVID-19 vaccine. The repertoire was sequenced with immunoSEQ multiplex PCR; TCRdb's copy has only in-frame clones and lacks some. The sample includes about 45,000 clones, about 90% of them seen just once. Germline-derived CDR1 and CDR2 are ENHRY and SYGVKD. The CDR3 has 14 amino acids. V gene TRBV10-3 combines with J gene TRBJ1-6; D might be TRBD1 (5 bases). The clonotype comes from an adult who received the AZD1222 COVID-19 vaccine. This specimen consisted of peripheral blood, obtained 28 days after the second AZD1222 dose. The CDR3 region is CATRDGTGYSPLHF. DNA of the CDR3: TGTGCAACACGAGATGGAACAGGCTATTCACCCCTCCACTTT.